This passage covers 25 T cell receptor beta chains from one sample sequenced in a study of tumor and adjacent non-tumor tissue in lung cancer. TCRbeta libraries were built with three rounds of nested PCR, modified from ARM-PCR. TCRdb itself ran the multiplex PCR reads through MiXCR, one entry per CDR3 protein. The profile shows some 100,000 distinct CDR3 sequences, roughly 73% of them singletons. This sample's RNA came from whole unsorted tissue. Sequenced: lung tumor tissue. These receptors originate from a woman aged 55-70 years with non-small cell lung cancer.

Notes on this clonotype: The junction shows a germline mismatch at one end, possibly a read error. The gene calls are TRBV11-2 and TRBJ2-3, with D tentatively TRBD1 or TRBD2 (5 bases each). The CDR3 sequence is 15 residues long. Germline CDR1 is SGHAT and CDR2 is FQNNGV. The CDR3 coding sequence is TGTCCCAGCAGCGCCACGGGGACGGCCACAGATACGGAGTATTTT. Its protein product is CPSSATGTATDTEYF.

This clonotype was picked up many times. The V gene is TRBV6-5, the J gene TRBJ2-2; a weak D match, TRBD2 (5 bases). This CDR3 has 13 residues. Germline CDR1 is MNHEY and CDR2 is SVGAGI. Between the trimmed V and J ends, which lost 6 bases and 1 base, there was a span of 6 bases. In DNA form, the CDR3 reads TGTGCCAGCAGGGACTGGAACACCGGGGAGCTGTTTTTT. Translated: CASRDWNTGELFF.

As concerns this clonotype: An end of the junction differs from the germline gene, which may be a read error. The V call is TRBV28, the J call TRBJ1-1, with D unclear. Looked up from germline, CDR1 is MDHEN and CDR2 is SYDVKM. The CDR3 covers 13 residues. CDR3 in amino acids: CVSSTTGNTEAFF. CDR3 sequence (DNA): TGTGTCAGCAGTACGACGGGGAACACTGAAGCTTTCTTT.

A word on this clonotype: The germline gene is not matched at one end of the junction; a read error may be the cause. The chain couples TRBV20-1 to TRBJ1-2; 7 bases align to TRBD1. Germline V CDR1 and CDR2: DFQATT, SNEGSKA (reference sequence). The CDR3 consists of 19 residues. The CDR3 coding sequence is TGCAGTGCTAGAAATCGGGCGGGACAGAGGAAAAGAGAAGGCTATGGTTACACCTTC. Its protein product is CSARNRAGQRKREGYGYTF.

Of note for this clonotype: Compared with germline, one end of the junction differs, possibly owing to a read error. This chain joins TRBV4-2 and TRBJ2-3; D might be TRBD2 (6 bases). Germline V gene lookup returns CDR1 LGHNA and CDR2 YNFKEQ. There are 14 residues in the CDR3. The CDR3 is CVSKLTGAANTQYF. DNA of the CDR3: TGCGTCAGCAAGCTGACGGGAGCGGCAAATACGCAGTATTTT.

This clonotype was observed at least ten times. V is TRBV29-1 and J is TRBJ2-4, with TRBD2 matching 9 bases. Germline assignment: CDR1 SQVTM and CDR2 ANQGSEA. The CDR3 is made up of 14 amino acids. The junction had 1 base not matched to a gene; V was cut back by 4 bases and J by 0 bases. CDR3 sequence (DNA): TGCAGCGTTGGGCGGGAGGGAGCCAAAAACATTCAGTACTTC. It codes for CSVGREGAKNIQYF.

DNA for the CDR3: TGTGCCAGCAGCCCGACGACAGGGGCGCGCAACGAGCAGTACTTC. As protein: CASSPTTGARNEQYF. The J gene is TRBJ2-7, the V gene TRBV7-2; 8 bases align to TRBD1. Germline CDR1 and CDR2: SGHTA and FQGNSA. The CDR3 has 15 amino acids. Losses at the gene ends were 5 bases for V and 5 bases for J; bases not matched to a gene: 11.

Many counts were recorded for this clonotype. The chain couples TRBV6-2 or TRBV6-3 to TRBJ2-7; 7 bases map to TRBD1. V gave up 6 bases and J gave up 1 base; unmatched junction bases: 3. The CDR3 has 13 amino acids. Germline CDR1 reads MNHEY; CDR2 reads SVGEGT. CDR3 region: CASRPGQSYEQYF. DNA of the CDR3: TGTGCCAGCAGACCGGGACAGTCCTACGAGCAGTACTTC.

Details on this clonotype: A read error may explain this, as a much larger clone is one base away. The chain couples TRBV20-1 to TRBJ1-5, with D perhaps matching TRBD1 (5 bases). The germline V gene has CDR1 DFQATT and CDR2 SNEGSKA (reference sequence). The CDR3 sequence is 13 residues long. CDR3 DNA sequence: TGCAGTGATAGACAGCAGTACAATCAGCCCCAGCATTTT. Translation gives CSDRQQYNQPQHF.

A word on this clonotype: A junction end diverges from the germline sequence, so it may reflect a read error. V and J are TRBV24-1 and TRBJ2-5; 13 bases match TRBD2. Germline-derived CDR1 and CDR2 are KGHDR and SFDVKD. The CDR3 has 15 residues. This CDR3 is CTTGLAGAGTETQYF. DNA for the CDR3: TGTACCACTGGACTAGCGGGAGCAGGCACGGAGACCCAGTACTTC.

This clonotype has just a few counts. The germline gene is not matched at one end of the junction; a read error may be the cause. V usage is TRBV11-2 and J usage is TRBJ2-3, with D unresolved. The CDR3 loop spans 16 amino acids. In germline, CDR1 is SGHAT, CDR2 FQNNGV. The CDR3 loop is CASSPNSVISTDTQCF. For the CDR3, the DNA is TGTGCCAGTAGCCCCAACAGCGTAATTAGCACAGATACGCAGTGTTTT.

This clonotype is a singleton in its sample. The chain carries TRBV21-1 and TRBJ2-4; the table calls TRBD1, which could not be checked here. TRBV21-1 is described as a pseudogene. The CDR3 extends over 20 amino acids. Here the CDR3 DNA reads TGTGCCAGCAGCAAAAAGGTCCCCGGCAAGGGTGGGAATGCCCAAAACATTCAGTATTTC. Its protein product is CASSKKVPGKGGNAQNIQYF.

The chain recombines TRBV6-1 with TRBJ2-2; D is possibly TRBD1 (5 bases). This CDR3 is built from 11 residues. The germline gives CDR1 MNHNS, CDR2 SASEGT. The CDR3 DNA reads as TGTGCTACTTCAGGGTTCGTGGAGCTGTTTTTT. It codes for CATSGFVELFF.

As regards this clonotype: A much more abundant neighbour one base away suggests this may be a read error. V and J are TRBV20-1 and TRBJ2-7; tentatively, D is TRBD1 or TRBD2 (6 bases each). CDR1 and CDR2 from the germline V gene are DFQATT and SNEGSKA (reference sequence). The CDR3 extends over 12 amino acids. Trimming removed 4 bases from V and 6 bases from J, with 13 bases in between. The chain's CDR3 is CSATGGPCEQYF. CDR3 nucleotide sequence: TGCAGTGCTACCGGGGGCCCCTGCGAGCAGTACTTC.

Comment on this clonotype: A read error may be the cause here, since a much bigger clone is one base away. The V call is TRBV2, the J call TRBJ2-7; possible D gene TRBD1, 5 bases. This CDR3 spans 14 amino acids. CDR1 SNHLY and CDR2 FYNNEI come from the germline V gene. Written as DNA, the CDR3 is TGTGCCAGCAGTGAACAGGGAAGCTCCTGCGAGCAGTACTTC. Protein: CASSEQGSSCEQYF.

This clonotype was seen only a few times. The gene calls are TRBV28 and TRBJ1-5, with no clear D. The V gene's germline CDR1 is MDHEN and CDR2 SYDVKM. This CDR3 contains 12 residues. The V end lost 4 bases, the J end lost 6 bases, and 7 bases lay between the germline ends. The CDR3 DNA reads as TGTGCCAGCAGTTCAGTTTCTCAGCCCCAGCATTTT. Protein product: CASSSVSQPQHF.

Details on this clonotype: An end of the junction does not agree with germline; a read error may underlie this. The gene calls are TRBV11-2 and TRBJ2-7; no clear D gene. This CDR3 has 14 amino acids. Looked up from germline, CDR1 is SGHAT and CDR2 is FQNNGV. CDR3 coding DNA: TGTGCCAGCAACTTATCCACCGGAACAGCCGAGCAGAACTTC. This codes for CASNLSTGTAEQNF.

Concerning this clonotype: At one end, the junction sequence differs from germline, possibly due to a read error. The CDR3 loop is CASSLACEQHF. The CDR3 DNA reads TGTGCCAGCAGCTTAGCCTGCGAGCAACACTTC. The gene calls are TRBV11-2 and TRBJ2-7; D gene uncertain. Germline V gene sequence: CDR1 SGHAT, CDR2 FQNNGV. The CDR3 has 11 amino acids.

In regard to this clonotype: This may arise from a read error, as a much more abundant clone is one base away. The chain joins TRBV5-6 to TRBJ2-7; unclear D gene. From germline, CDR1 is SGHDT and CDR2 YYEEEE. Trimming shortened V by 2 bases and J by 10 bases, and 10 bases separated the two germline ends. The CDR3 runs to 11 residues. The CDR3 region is CASSFFGRQYF. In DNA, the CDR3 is TGTGCCAGCAGCTTTTTTGGCCGACAGTACTTC.

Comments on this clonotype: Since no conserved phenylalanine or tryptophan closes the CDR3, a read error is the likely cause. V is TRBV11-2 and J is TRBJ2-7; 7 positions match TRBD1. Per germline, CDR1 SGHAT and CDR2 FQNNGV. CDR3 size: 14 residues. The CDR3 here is CASTLSTGTAKQYL. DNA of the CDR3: TGTGCCAGCACCTTATCCACCGGGACAGCCAAGCAGTACTTA.

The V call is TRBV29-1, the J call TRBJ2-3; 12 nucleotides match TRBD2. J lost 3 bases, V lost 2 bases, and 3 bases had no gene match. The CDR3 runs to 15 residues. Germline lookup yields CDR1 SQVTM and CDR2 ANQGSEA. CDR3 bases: TGCAGCGTTGAATTAGGGACTAGCGGGACAGATACGCAGTATTTT. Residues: CSVELGTSGTDTQYF.

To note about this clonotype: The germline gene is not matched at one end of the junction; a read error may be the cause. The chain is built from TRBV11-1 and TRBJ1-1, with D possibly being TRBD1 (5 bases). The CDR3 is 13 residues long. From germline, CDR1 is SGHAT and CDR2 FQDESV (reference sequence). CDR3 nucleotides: TGTGTCAGCAGCCGGGACCGTAAAACTGAAGCTTTCTTT. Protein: CVSSRDRKTEAFF.

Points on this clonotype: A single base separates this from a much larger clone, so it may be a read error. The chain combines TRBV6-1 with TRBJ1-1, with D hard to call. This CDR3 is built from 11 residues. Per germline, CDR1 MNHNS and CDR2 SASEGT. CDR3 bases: TGTGTCAGCCCGGGCCGCTTCGAAGCTTTCTTT. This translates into CVSPGRFEAFF.

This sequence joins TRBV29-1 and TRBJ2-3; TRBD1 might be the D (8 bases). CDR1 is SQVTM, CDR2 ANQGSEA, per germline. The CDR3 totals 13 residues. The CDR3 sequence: CKVDRGGTDTQYF. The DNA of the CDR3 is TGCAAGGTAGACAGGGGAGGGACAGATACGCAGTATTTT.

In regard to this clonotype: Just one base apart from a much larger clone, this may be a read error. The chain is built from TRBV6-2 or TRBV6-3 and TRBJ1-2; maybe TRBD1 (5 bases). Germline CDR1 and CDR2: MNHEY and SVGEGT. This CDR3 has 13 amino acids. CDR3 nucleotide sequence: TGTGACAGCAGTTGGCAGGGAGACTATGGCTACACCTTC. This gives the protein CDSSWQGDYGYTF.